This TCR beta chain is from a study of T-cell reconstitution after alpha-beta-depleted transplantation in children. Ten or more counts support this clonotype. The CDR3 spans 12 residues. The germline CDR1 and CDR2 sequences are LGHNA and YNFKEQ. The V and J ends lost 3 bases and 2 bases respectively, with 3 bases between them. For TCRbeta, the library was prepared with unique molecular identifiers. Via MiXCR, TCRdb re-called the PCR reads, giving one row per CDR3 protein. The sample holds hundreds of thousands of distinct CDR3 sequences; roughly 15% are singletons and the top ten take approximately 1%.

The source is a human donor who donated a stem cell graft to a child with acute myeloid leukemia. This sample comprised PBMCs from the stem cell graft donor, obtained from the stem cell graft. The rearrangement links TRBV4-2 to TRBJ2-3, with D hard to call. The CDR3 DNA sequence: TGTGCCAGCAGCCAGGACACAGATACGCAGTATTTT. Translated, it gives CASSQDTDTQYF.